This T cell receptor (beta chain) derives from a study of identical twins. Overall study results and limits: Invariant MAIT and iNKT cells are populations that could partly confound zero-insertion analyses.

This CDR3 contains 13 residues. V was clipped by 8 bases and J by 0 bases, with 8 bases between them. Germline CDR1 is ENHRY and CDR2 is SYGVKD. Concerning this clonotype itself: Its antigen is undetermined.

TCRdb re-analysed the 5' RACE reads in MiXCR, keeping a single row per CDR3 protein. Of some 440,000 distinct CDR3 sequences detected, approximately 25% appear once; the ten largest clones hold 2.5% to 3.5%. These data were likewise used in another study, on T cells expressing NK-cell markers. From that paper: Of eight sequenced donors, seven were HCMV-seropositive and one HCMV-seronegative.

The V and J genes are TRBV10-3 and TRBJ2-1; D is ambiguous. The receptor was derived from a woman under 30 in good health. Sequencing used CD4+ T cells sorted from blood. The chain's CDR3 is CAISLYSYNEQFF. CDR3 DNA sequence: TGTGCCATCTCCCTTTACTCCTACAATGAGCAGTTCTTC.